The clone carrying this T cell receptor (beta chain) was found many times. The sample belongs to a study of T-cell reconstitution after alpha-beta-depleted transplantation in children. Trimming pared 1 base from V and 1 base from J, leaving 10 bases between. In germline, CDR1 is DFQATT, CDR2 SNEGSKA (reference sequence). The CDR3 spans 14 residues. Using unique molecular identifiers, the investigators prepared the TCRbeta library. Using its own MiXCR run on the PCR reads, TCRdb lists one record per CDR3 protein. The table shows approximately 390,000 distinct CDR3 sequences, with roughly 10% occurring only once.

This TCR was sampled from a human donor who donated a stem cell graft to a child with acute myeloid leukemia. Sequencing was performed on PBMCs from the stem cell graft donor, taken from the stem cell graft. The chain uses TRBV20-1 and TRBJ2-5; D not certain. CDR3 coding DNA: TGCAGTGCTAGAGTCGCAGGCCTCCAAGAGACCCAGTACTTC. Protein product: CSARVAGLQETQYF.